A selection of T cell receptor beta chains follows, all from one sample in a study of shared clonotypes between healthy human individuals. Produced via immunoSEQ multiplex PCR; TCRdb's table is partial and in-frame only. The sample lists some 2.1 million clones; over 85% were seen once. Source material: naive CD4+ T cells sorted from blood. The receptors shown here come from a man aged 18 to 30 in good health. Each CDR3 is given with its conserved first and last residue. Fields, in order: clone size, D gene, V gene, J gene, CDR3 DNA, CDR3 protein. D genes are given only for firm matches. Expanded clones get a size class; other rows say once, few or many, or leave the size out.

size: many; D: -; V: TRBV5-1; J: TRBJ2-7; DNA: TGCGCCAGCAGCTTGTCAGGGGCCTACGAGCAGTACTTC; CDR3: CASSLSGAYEQYF
size: -; D: TRBD1; V: TRBV28; J: TRBJ2-6; DNA: TGTGCCAGCAGAGGACAGGGCTTTCCTGGGGCCAACGTCCTGACTTTC; CDR3: CASRGQGFPGANVLTF
size: -; D: -; V: TRBV7-2; J: TRBJ1-5; DNA: TGTGCCAGCAGCTTAAGGAGTCAGCCCCAGCATTTT; CDR3: CASSLRSQPQHF
size: -; D: TRBD1; V: TRBV6-4; J: TRBJ1-2; DNA: TGTGCCAGCAGTGTCCGGGACAGGGCTTATTACAACTATGGCTACACCTTC; CDR3: CASSVRDRAYYNYGYTF
size: -; D: -; V: TRBV25-1; J: TRBJ2-4; DNA: TGTGCCAGCAGATCCTATGGAGCGGGCATTCAGTACTTC; CDR3: CASRSYGAGIQYF
size: -; D: -; V: TRBV6-5; J: TRBJ1-1; DNA: TGTGCCAGCAGTTTTCAGTTAAACATGAACACTGAAGCTTTCTTT; CDR3: CASSFQLNMNTEAFF
size: -; D: -; V: TRBV28; J: TRBJ2-7; DNA: TGTGCCACCGATCGGGACGGGTCCTCCTACGAGCAGTACTTC; CDR3: CATDRDGSSYEQYF
size: -; D: -; V: TRBV12-5; J: TRBJ2-1; DNA: TGTGCTACTCAAGCGAGCTCCTACAATGAGCAGTTCTTC; CDR3: CATQASSYNEQFF
size: -; D: TRBD1; V: TRBV9; J: TRBJ1-5; DNA: TGTGCCAGCAGCGCGCGGGACAGCACTTGGCCCCAGCATTTT; CDR3: CASSARDSTWPQHF
size: -; D: -; V: TRBV10-3; J: TRBJ2-3; DNA: TGTGCCATCAGTGAGTCAGATACGCAGTATTTT; CDR3: CAISESDTQYF
size: -; D: TRBD1; V: TRBV30; J: TRBJ2-7; DNA: TGTGCCTGGAGTAAGGGGACAGGATCCTACGAGCAGTACTTC; CDR3: CAWSKGTGSYEQYF
size: few; D: -; V: TRBV7-9; J: TRBJ1-2; DNA: TGTGCCAGCAGCGGACTTGCCTACTATGGCTACACCTTC; CDR3: CASSGLAYYGYTF
size: -; D: -; V: TRBV5-5; J: TRBJ2-5; DNA: TGTGCCAGCACCTCCGTAGCGCAAGAGACCCAGTACTTC; CDR3: CASTSVAQETQYF
size: -; D: -; V: TRBV5-6; J: TRBJ2-1; DNA: TGTGCCAGCAGCTTCGATTCCGATCGAAGGAATGAGCAGTTCTTC; CDR3: CASSFDSDRRNEQFF
size: -; D: -; V: TRBV10-2; J: TRBJ2-3; DNA: TGCGCCAGCAGTGACAGGGAGCGCACAGATACGCAGTATTTT; CDR3: CASSDRERTDTQYF
size: -; D: -; V: TRBV5-1; J: TRBJ2-1; DNA: TGCGCCAGCAGCTTGAGTCGGGAAGGGGAGCAGTTCTTC; CDR3: CASSLSREGEQFF
size: -; D: -; V: TRBV15; J: TRBJ1-1; DNA: TGTGCCACCGGAGGGAGATTTGAATCAGCTTTCTTT; CDR3: CATGGRFESAFF
size: -; D: -; V: TRBV6-6; J: TRBJ2-5; DNA: TGTGCCAGCAGTGCCAGGTTTTCAGAGACCCAGTACTTC; CDR3: CASSARFSETQYF
size: -; D: -; V: TRBV29-1; J: TRBJ1-2; DNA: TGCAGCGTTGAAGATAGGGGAGGGGATGGCTACACCTTC; CDR3: CSVEDRGGDGYTF
size: -; D: -; V: TRBV10-1; J: TRBJ1-1; DNA: TGCGCCAGCAGTGAGTCGAATACAGCGATGAACACTGAAGCTTTCTTT; CDR3: CASSESNTAMNTEAFF
size: -; D: -; V: TRBV7-6; J: TRBJ2-5; DNA: TGTGCCAGCAGCTCGTGGAGGGAGACCCAGTACTTC; CDR3: CASSSWRETQYF
size: -; D: -; V: TRBV30; J: TRBJ2-5; DNA: TGTGCCTGGAGTACGAATGGGGAGACCCAGTACTTC; CDR3: CAWSTNGETQYF
size: -; D: TRBD1; V: TRBV5-4; J: TRBJ1-4; DNA: TGTGCCAGCAGCCAGGACAGGGGTAATGAAAAACTGTTTTTT; CDR3: CASSQDRGNEKLFF
size: many; D: TRBD2; V: TRBV11-2; J: TRBJ2-5; DNA: TGTGCCAGCAGCCCCTCTGGACTAGGGTCGGGGGAGACCCAGTACTTC; CDR3: CASSPSGLGSGETQYF
size: -; D: -; V: TRBV4-3; J: TRBJ1-4; DNA: TGCGCCAGCAGCCGCAGTACAGGGAGTACTAATGAAAAACTGTTTTTT; CDR3: CASSRSTGSTNEKLFF
size: -; D: -; V: TRBV9; J: TRBJ1-4; DNA: TGTGCCAGCAGCGTAGGCGTCACAGGGAACGAAAAACTGTTTTTT; CDR3: CASSVGVTGNEKLFF
size: -; D: TRBD2; V: TRBV7-6; J: TRBJ2-7; DNA: TGTGCCAGCAGCTCGTCTTCTAGCGGGAGGCTCTACGAGCAGTACTTC; CDR3: CASSSSSSGRLYEQYF
size: -; D: TRBD1; V: TRBV10-3; J: TRBJ1-1; DNA: TGTGCCATCAGTAGATCAGGGGGCCAGAACACTGAAGCTTTCTTT; CDR3: CAISRSGGQNTEAFF
size: -; D: -; V: TRBV4-1; J: TRBJ1-6; DNA: TGCGCCAGCAGCCACAGGGGTGGTTCACCCCTCCACTTT; CDR3: CASSHRGGSPLHF
size: -; D: TRBD1; V: TRBV7-9; J: TRBJ1-6; DNA: TGTGCCAGCAGCCGACTACCTACAGGGGCAAATTCACCCCTCCACTTT; CDR3: CASSRLPTGANSPLHF
size: -; D: -; V: TRBV19; J: TRBJ2-7; DNA: TGTGCCAGTAGTATAGACAGGAGCTCCTACGAGCAGTACTTC; CDR3: CASSIDRSSYEQYF
size: once; D: -; V: TRBV6-5; J: TRBJ1-3; DNA: TGTGCCAGCAGAGGCCAGGGTTCTGGAAACACCATATATTTT; CDR3: CASRGQGSGNTIYF
size: -; D: TRBD1; V: TRBV9; J: TRBJ1-3; DNA: TGTGCCAGCAGCGTAGCGGGGGACAGGGCTGGAAACACCATATATTTT; CDR3: CASSVAGDRAGNTIYF
size: -; D: TRBD2; V: TRBV5-1; J: TRBJ2-5; DNA: TGCGCCAGCAGCTGGCTGACTAGCGGGAGCAGTTGGGAAGAGACCCAGTACTTC; CDR3: CASSWLTSGSSWEETQYF
size: -; D: -; V: TRBV15; J: TRBJ2-4; DNA: TGTGCCACCAGCAGGGAGGGTTTAGCCAAAAACATTCAGTACTTC; CDR3: CATSREGLAKNIQYF
size: -; D: -; V: TRBV5-1; J: TRBJ2-3; DNA: TGCGCCAGCAGCCTAGCGACGATCACAGATACGCAGTATTTT; CDR3: CASSLATITDTQYF
size: -; D: -; V: TRBV30; J: TRBJ1-1; DNA: TGTGCCTGGAGTTACAACAGGCTTGGAACTGAAGCTTTCTTT; CDR3: CAWSYNRLGTEAFF